This passage covers 13 T cell receptor beta chains from one sample sequenced in a study of blood T cell repertoires in COVID-19. The method was immunoSEQ multiplex PCR; TCRdb's version includes in-frame clones alone and lacks a portion of them. The sample has some 290,000 clones; approximately 87% are singletons. Input material: peripheral blood. The receptors stem from a man in his fifties or sixties who had recovered from COVID-19.

This rearrangement joins TRBV9 to TRBJ1-1, with 9 bases that match TRBD1. There are 15 residues in the CDR3. Germline trimming cut 2 bases from V and 4 bases from J; bases unmatched to any gene: 6. Germline CDR1 SGDLS, CDR2 YYNGEE. The CDR3 is CASSVGTGRVTEAFF. The CDR3 coding sequence is TGTGCCAGCAGCGTCGGGACAGGGCGGGTCACTGAAGCTTTCTTT.

The rearrangement links TRBV24-1 to TRBJ2-1; no firm D call. The CDR3 spans 14 residues. Germline V lookup: CDR1 KGHDR, CDR2 SFDVKD. Trimming removed 9 bases at V and 2 bases at J, with 13 bases between. The CDR3 nucleotides are TGTGCCACCGTTACTTTTACGACCTACAATGAGCAGTTCTTC. Amino acids: CATVTFTTYNEQFF.

This chain joins TRBV6-5 and TRBJ1-3; TRBD1 might be the D (5 bases). The germline V gene encodes CDR1 MNHEY and CDR2 SVGAGI. V was cut by 2 bases and J by 3 bases, with 11 bases left in between. The CDR3 extends over 15 amino acids. The CDR3 DNA reads as TGTGCCAGCAGTTACAGGCAGGGTGGTGGAAACACCATATATTTT. Translated, it gives CASSYRQGGGNTIYF.

J is TRBJ2-2 and V is TRBV7-8; 9 bases fit TRBD1. This CDR3 has 15 amino acids. Trimming took 5 bases from V and 4 from J; bases not matched to a gene: 5. From germline, CDR1 is SGHVS and CDR2 FQNEAQ. The CDR3 DNA sequence: TGTGCCAGCAGCCCCGGACAGGGGATCACCGGGGAGCTGTTTTTT. Its translation: CASSPGQGITGELFF.

The chain links TRBV21-1 to TRBJ2-1; the table's D call, TRBD1, has no DNA check behind it. TRBV21-1 has pseudogene status. The CDR3 has 17 residues. The CDR3 DNA follows: TGTGCCAGCACCGACGCCTTGACAGGGGGTACAAACAATGAGCAGTTCTTC. Translating gives CASTDALTGGTNNEQFF.

This clone showed up just a few times. The J gene is TRBJ2-2, the V gene TRBV5-1; 10 bases are shared with TRBD2. From germline, CDR1 is SGHRS and CDR2 YFSETQ. Trimming took 4 bases from V and 4 from J; bases not matched to a gene: 4. The CDR3 contains 15 residues. The CDR3 sequence is CASSARLAGTGELFF. DNA of the CDR3: TGCGCCAGCAGCGCGCGACTAGCGGGCACCGGGGAGCTGTTTTTT.

V is TRBV19 and J is TRBJ2-5, with 8 bases aligning to TRBD2. The CDR3 is 14 amino acids. Germline assignment: CDR1 LNHDA and CDR2 SQIVND (reference sequence). Unmatched junction bases numbered 6, after V lost 3 bases and J lost 6 bases. As DNA, the CDR3 is TGTGCCAGTAGTATTACAGCGGGGGCTCAGACCCAGTACTTC. Translated: CASSITAGAQTQYF.

The chain combines TRBV21-1 with TRBJ2-3; the D call in the table, TRBD2, was not verified against the DNA. TRBV21-1 constitutes a pseudogene. The length of the CDR3 is 17 residues. CDR3 loop: CASSKPTQTSESDTQYF. CDR3 nucleotide sequence: TGTGCCAGCAGCAAGCCAACGCAGACTAGCGAATCAGATACGCAGTATTTT.

This chain uses TRBV6-5 with TRBJ2-3; TRBD2 is a possible D gene (5 bases). CDR3 size: 16 residues. Germline V gene sequence: CDR1 MNHEY, CDR2 SVGAGI. With 2 bases removed from V and 0 bases from J, the gap between germline ends came to 12 bases. The CDR3 bases are TGTGCCAGCAGTTACGGACGGGGATCTAGCACAGATACGCAGTATTTT. Its translation: CASSYGRGSSTDTQYF.

The rearrangement uses TRBV19 and TRBJ2-7, with TRBD1 matching over 10 bases. The germline V gene has CDR1 LNHDA and CDR2 SQIVND (reference sequence). The CDR3 contains 15 residues. V gave up 5 bases and J gave up 4 bases; unmatched junction bases: 8. The DNA for the CDR3 is TGTGCCAGTAGTCCGGCCGGGACAGGGGAGTACGAGCAGTACTTC. Protein: CASSPAGTGEYEQYF.

A note on this clone: An end of the junction does not agree with germline; a read error may underlie this. The gene calls are TRBV25-1 and TRBJ1-5; TRBD1 might be the D (5 bases). CDR1 MGHDK and CDR2 SYGVNS come from the germline V gene. The CDR3 spans 13 residues. The CDR3 region is CASRAGKNQLQHF. CDR3 DNA sequence: TGTGCCAGCAGGGCAGGGAAGAATCAGCTCCAGCATTTT.

The V call is TRBV19, the J call TRBJ1-1, with D perhaps matching TRBD1 (5 bases). This CDR3 comprises 17 residues. Germline-derived CDR1 and CDR2 are LNHDA and SQIVND (reference sequence). Trimming took 6 bases from V and 2 from J, leaving 22 bases between them. CDR3 loop: CASSPQVSRAANTEAFF. For the CDR3, the DNA is TGTGCCAGTAGCCCGCAAGTGAGCAGGGCGGCTAACACTGAAGCTTTCTTT.

With respect to this clone: Other nucleotide sequences from this sample produce the same CDR3. The chain employs TRBV6-5 and TRBJ2-1; tentatively, D is TRBD2 (7 bases). V lost 9 bases to trimming and J lost 2 bases, with 11 bases between them. CDR3 length equals 13 residues. Germline CDR1 MNHEY, CDR2 SVGAGI. CDR3 residues: CASRGGAYNEQFF. CDR3 sequence (DNA): TGTGCCAGTCGCGGGGGCGCCTACAATGAGCAGTTCTTC.